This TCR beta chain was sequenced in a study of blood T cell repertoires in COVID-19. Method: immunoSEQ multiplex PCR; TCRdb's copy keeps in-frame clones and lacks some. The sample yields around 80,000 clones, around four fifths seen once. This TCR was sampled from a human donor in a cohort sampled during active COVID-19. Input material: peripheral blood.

DNA of the CDR3: TGTGCCAGCAGCCCCCTAGCGGCCCTAGGGGTTTACGAGCAGTACTTC. It encodes CASSPLAALGVYEQYF. J is TRBJ2-7 and V is TRBV13; 7 bases map to TRBD2. The CDR3 has 16 amino acids. The V and J ends lost 5 bases and 4 bases, in that order; junction bases with no gene match: 14. Looked up from germline, CDR1 is PRHDT and CDR2 is FYEKMQ (reference sequence).